The present entry profiles one T cell receptor (beta chain) with its context. Sequencing was performed with immunoSEQ multiplex PCR; in TCRdb, only in-frame clones are kept and a portion is missing. The sample contains about 360,000 clones, around 87% of which appear only once. Study members were between about 18 and 100 years old and lived in 24 US regions. These data come from a study of blood T cell repertoires in COVID-19. The wider study: Two negative PCRs, clearance, or symptom resolution characterized the recovered Cohort 3 donors. Sources were T cells, B-cell-depleted T cells, or PBMCs; the material itself was cDNA or gDNA.

This CDR3 is built from 14 residues. Germline CDR1 SNHLY, CDR2 FYNNEI. The ends were cut back, 5 bases at V and 1 base at J, with 9 bases in the middle. This TCR derives from a man aged 40-55 years in a cohort exposed to, infected with or recovered from COVID-19 (not recorded which). The rearrangement uses TRBV2 and TRBJ1-5, with TRBD1 as a possible D gene (5 bases). What was sequenced was PBMCs or T cells enriched from blood (not recorded which). The CDR3 loop reads CASSTGHSNQPQHF. The DNA for the CDR3 is TGTGCCAGCAGTACAGGCCACAGCAATCAGCCCCAGCATTTT.